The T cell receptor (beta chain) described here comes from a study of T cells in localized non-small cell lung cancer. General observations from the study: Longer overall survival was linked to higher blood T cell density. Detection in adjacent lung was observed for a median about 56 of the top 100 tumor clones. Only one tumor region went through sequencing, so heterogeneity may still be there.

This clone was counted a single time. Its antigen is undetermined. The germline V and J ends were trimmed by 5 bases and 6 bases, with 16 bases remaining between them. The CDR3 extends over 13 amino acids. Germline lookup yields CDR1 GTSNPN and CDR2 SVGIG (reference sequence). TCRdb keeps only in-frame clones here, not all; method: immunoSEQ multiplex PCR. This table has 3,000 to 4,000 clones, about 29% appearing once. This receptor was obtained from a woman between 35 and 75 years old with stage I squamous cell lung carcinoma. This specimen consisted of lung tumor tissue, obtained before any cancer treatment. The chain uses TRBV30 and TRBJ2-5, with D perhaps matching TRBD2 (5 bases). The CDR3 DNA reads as TGTGCCTGGGCCGGACTCGCAAAACAGACCCAGTACTTC. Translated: CAWAGLAKQTQYF.